This entry lists 3 T cell receptor beta chains sequenced from one sample in a study of lymphopenia after photon versus proton radiotherapy. Using immunoSEQ multiplex PCR, the repertoire was profiled, and TCRdb retains in-frame clones only, with some absent. The table shows 150,000 to 200,000 clones, with about 88% occurring only once. The specimen was peripheral blood, collected from a patient treated with photon-based radiotherapy. These receptors were obtained from a man aged 50-59 years with gastric cancer.

The chain links TRBV19 to TRBJ1-5; no definite D call. Trimming pared 3 bases from V and 0 bases from J, leaving 9 bases between. CDR3 size: 15 residues. Germline lookup yields CDR1 LNHDA and CDR2 SQIVND (reference sequence). The CDR3 is CASSIGLNSNQPQHF. CDR3 coding DNA: TGTGCCAGTAGTATTGGGCTGAATAGCAATCAGCCCCAGCATTTT.

V is TRBV5-1 and J is TRBJ2-3, with D tentatively TRBD2 (6 bases). Germline CDR1 SGHRS, CDR2 YFSETQ. This CDR3 region has 14 residues. Trimming left V 4 bases short and J 2 bases short, with 11 bases between. The chain's CDR3 is CASSGGSHTDTQYF. DNA for the CDR3: TGCGCCAGCAGCGGGGGGAGTCACACAGATACGCAGTATTTT.

This sequence joins TRBV5-1 and TRBJ1-5; D is unclear. Germline V CDR1 and CDR2: SGHRS, YFSETQ. The CDR3 consists of 14 residues. V gave up 7 bases and J gave up 0 bases, with 11 bases separating them. The CDR3 protein is CASPRRHSNQPQHF. The CDR3 nucleotides are TGCGCCAGCCCTAGACGTCATAGCAATCAGCCCCAGCATTTT. Drawing the rest from reference TRBV5-1 and TRBJ1-5, the complete variable domain is KAGVTQTPRYLIKTRGQQVTLSCSPISGHRSVSWYQQTPGQGLQFLFEYFSETQRNKGNFPGRFSGRQFSNSRSEMNVSTLELGDSALYLCASPRRHSNQPQHFGDGTRLSIL.